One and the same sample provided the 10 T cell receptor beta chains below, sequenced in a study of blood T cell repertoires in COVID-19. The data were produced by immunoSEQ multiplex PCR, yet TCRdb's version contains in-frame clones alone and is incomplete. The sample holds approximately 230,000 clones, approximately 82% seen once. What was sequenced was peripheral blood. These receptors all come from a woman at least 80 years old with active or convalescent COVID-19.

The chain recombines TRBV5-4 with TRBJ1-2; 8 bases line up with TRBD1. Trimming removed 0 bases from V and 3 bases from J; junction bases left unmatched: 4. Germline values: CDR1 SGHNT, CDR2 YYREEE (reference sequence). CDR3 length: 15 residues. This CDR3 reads CASSLEGQGDYGYTF. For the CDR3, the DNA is TGTGCCAGCAGCTTGGAAGGACAGGGTGACTATGGCTACACCTTC.

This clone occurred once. In DNA, the CDR3 is TGCGCCAGCAGCTACCGACAGGGCGGCATAGATACGCAGTATTTT. Protein product: CASSYRQGGIDTQYF. This chain connects TRBV5-1 to TRBJ2-3, with 7 bases lining up with TRBD1. Per the germline V gene, CDR1 is SGHRS and CDR2 is YFSETQ. V trimming: 3 bases; J trimming: 5 bases; junction bases outside the gene matches: 9. CDR3 length equals 15 residues.

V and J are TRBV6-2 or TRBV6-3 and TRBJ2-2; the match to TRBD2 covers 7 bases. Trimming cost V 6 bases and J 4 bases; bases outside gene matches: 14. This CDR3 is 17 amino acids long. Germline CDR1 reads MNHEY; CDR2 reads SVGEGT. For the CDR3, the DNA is TGTGCCAGCAGCCACCGGGGATGGCGGGAGCTCACCGGGGAGCTGTTTTTT. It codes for CASSHRGWRELTGELFF.

The CDR3 DNA reads TGCGCCAGCAGCTTGGGGGAGCTCTACAATGAGCAGTTCTTC. The encoded protein is CASSLGELYNEQFF. The rearrangement uses TRBV5-1 and TRBJ2-1; tentatively, D is TRBD2 (5 bases). Germline CDR1 and CDR2: SGHRS and YFSETQ. This CDR3 region has 14 residues. V gave up 0 bases and J gave up 3 bases, with 7 bases separating them.

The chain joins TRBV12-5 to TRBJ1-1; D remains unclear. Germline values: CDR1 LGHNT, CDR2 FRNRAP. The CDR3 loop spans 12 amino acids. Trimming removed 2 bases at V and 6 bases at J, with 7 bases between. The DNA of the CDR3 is TGTGCTAGTGGTTTGTCGGTGTCTGAAGCTTTCTTT. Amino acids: CASGLSVSEAFF.

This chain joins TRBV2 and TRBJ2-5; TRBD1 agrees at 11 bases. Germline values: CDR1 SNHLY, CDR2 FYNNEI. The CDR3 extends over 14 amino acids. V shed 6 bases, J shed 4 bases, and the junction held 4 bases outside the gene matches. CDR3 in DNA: TGTGCCAGCAGAGAGGGACAGGGGGGAGAGACCCAGTACTTC. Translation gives CASREGQGGETQYF.

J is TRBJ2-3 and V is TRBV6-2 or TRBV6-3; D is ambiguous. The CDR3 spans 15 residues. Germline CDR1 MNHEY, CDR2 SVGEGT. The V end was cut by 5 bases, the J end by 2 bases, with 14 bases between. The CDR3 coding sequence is TGTGCCAGCAGTCCCCGGTCAAGAAACACAGATACGCAGTATTTT. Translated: CASSPRSRNTDTQYF.

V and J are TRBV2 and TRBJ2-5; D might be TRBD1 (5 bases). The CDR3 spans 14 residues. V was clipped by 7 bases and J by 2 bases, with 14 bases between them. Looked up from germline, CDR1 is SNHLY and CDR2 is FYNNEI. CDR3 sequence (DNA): TGTGCCAGCAATGGCCCGACAGATCAAGAGACCCAGTACTTC. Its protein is CASNGPTDQETQYF.

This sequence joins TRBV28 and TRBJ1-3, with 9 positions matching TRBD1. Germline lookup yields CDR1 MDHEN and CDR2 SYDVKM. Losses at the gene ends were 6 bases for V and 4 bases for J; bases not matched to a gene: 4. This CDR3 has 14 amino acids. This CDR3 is CASSLGTGGNTIYF. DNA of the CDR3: TGTGCCAGCAGCCTAGGGACAGGGGGAAACACCATATATTTT.

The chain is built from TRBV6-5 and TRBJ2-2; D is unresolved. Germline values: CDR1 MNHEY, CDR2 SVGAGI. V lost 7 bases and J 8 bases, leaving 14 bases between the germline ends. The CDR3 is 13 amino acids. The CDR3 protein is CASMSRSPGELFF. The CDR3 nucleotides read TGTGCCAGCATGAGCAGGTCTCCTGGGGAGCTGTTTTTT.